The 30 T cell receptor beta chains listed next were all sequenced from one sample in a study of blood T cell repertoires in COVID-19. Sequenced by immunoSEQ multiplex PCR; TCRdb stores in-frame clones only, minus some. The sample has some 150,000 clones; 84% are singletons. The sample comprised peripheral blood. These receptors were taken from a man in his 70s with acute or convalescent COVID-19.

With respect to this clone: Different DNA sequences within this sample yield the same CDR3. This chain joins TRBV5-1 and TRBJ1-1; D possibly corresponds to TRBD1 (6 bases). Trimming shortened V by 3 bases and J by 3 bases, and 12 bases separated the two germline ends. Per the germline V gene, CDR1 is SGHRS and CDR2 is YFSETQ. This CDR3 contains 14 residues. CDR3 protein: CASSSQGGDTEAFF. CDR3 nucleotide sequence: TGCGCCAGCAGCTCCCAAGGGGGGGACACTGAAGCTTTCTTT.

The chain employs TRBV24-1 and TRBJ2-2, with D uncertain. Germline loops: CDR1 KGHDR, CDR2 SFDVKD. This CDR3 is 15 amino acids long. Between the trimmed V and J ends, which lost 0 bases and 0 bases, there was a span of 4 bases. The CDR3 nucleotides read TGTGCCACCAGTGATTTGCTAGCGAACACCGGGGAGCTGTTTTTT. This encodes CATSDLLANTGELFF.

The rearrangement uses TRBV19 and TRBJ2-7; 7 bases are a match to TRBD1. The CDR3 covers 14 residues. V trimming: 7 bases; J trimming: 2 bases; junction bases outside the gene matches: 8. Germline V gives CDR1 LNHDA, CDR2 SQIVND (reference sequence). DNA of the CDR3: TGTGCCAGTACGACAGGGAAGTACGCCTACGAGCAGTACTTC. It translates to CASTTGKYAYEQYF.

The V gene is TRBV28, the J gene TRBJ2-7; D remains ambiguous. V was shortened by 5 bases and J by 2 bases, with 10 bases between the two germline ends. Germline CDR1 is MDHEN and CDR2 is SYDVKM. The length of the CDR3 is 13 residues. For the CDR3, the DNA is TGTGCCAGCAGTCCCCATGGCCCCTACGAGCAGTACTTC. It codes for CASSPHGPYEQYF. The full variable domain, with the rest looked up from reference TRBV28 and TRBJ2-7, is DVKVTQSSRYLVKRTGEKVFLECVQDMDHENMFWYRQDPGLGLRLIYFSYDVKMKEKGDIPEGYSVSREKKERFSLILESASTNQTSMYLCASSPHGPYEQYFGPGTRLTVT.

Comments on this clone: This sample also contains other DNA sequences that code for the same CDR3. The chain combines TRBV19 with TRBJ1-5, with D hard to call. The germline V gene has CDR1 LNHDA and CDR2 SQIVND (reference sequence). Trimming removed 1 base from V and 7 bases from J, with 11 bases in between. The CDR3 length is 14 residues. Written as DNA, the CDR3 is TGTGCCAGTAGTATAGTAACGGGGAACCAGCCCCAGCATTTT. Encoded protein: CASSIVTGNQPQHF.

V and J are TRBV23-1 and TRBJ2-1; 9 bases align to TRBD1. TRBV23-1 is known as an ORF, though its function is uncertain. V lost 3 bases and J lost 0; bases outside the gene matches: 12. The CDR3 runs 19 residues. CDR3: CASSHPRRQGGLSYNEQFF. CDR3 DNA: TGCGCCAGCAGTCACCCCCGTCGACAGGGGGGCCTCTCCTACAATGAGCAGTTCTTC.

The chain is built from TRBV7-6 and TRBJ1-2, with D unresolved. The CDR3 consists of 15 residues. The germline V gene encodes CDR1 SGHVS and CDR2 FNYEAQ. With 1 base removed from V and 4 bases from J, the gap between germline ends came to 13 bases. CDR3 DNA: TGTGCCAGCAGCTTAGAGTCCGGGGTGCCCTATGGCTACACCTTC. Its translation: CASSLESGVPYGYTF.

The chain links TRBV30 to TRBJ1-5; D might be TRBD1 (6 bases). Trimming cost V 5 bases and J 0 bases, with 11 bases left between them. Germline V lookup: CDR1 GTSNPN, CDR2 SVGIG (reference sequence). CDR3 length equals 14 residues. The CDR3 loop reads CAWGQPYSNQPQHF. As DNA, the CDR3 is TGTGCCTGGGGACAGCCATATAGCAATCAGCCCCAGCATTTT.

The CDR3 sequence is CASSRGQGGDQPQHF. In DNA, the CDR3 is TGTGCCAGTAGCCGGGGACAGGGAGGGGATCAGCCCCAGCATTTT. The V call is TRBV19, the J call TRBJ1-5; 9 bases line up with TRBD1. There are 15 residues in the CDR3. V shed 6 bases and J 5 bases; nucleotides not matched to a gene: 8. The germline V gene has CDR1 LNHDA and CDR2 SQIVND (reference sequence).

V and J are TRBV5-1 and TRBJ1-6, with a weak D call TRBD1 (6 bases). The CDR3 totals 16 residues. Trimming left V 4 bases short and J 8 bases short, with 19 bases between. Germline V gene data show CDR1 as SGHRS and CDR2 as YFSETQ. CDR3 nucleotide sequence: TGCGCCAGCAGCGTGGGACACCTAACGGGGGATTCACCCCTCCACTTT. The encoded protein is CASSVGHLTGDSPLHF. The entire variable domain, with the rest obtained from reference TRBV5-1 and TRBJ1-6, is as follows: KAGVTQTPRYLIKTRGQQVTLSCSPISGHRSVSWYQQTPGQGLQFLFEYFSETQRNKGNFPGRFSGRQFSNSRSEMNVSTLELGDSALYLCASSVGHLTGDSPLHFGNGTRLTVT.

V gene TRBV10-3 combines with J gene TRBJ2-3; a weak D match, TRBD2 (6 bases). Germline CDR1 reads ENHRY; CDR2 reads SYGVKD. The V end lost 6 bases, the J end lost 3 bases, and 16 bases lay between the germline ends. The CDR3 sequence is 15 residues long. The CDR3 DNA is TGTGCCATCAGCCCCCGGGAGTATATGACAGATACGCAGTATTTT. Its translation is CAISPREYMTDTQYF.

The chain joins TRBV24-1 to TRBJ1-5; 7 bases map to TRBD1. The CDR3 extends over 14 amino acids. Germline values: CDR1 KGHDR, CDR2 SFDVKD. V gave up 4 bases and J gave up 4 bases; unmatched junction bases: 3. The CDR3, as DNA: TGTGCCACCAGTGACATGGACAGGAATCAGCCCCAGCATTTT. It specifies CATSDMDRNQPQHF.

The gene calls are TRBV7-2 and TRBJ2-7, with 7 bases lining up with TRBD1. V was pared by 3 bases and J by 3 bases, with 5 bases of the junction left unmatched. The length of the CDR3 is 14 residues. Germline V CDR1 and CDR2: SGHTA, FQGNSA. The CDR3 loop reads CASSFQNRGYEQYF. CDR3 bases: TGTGCCAGCAGCTTCCAAAACAGGGGCTACGAGCAGTACTTC.

V is TRBV9 and J is TRBJ2-2; 7 nucleotides align to TRBD1. Germline values: CDR1 SGDLS, CDR2 YYNGEE. With V trimmed by 0 bases and J by 0 bases, 5 bases remained unmatched. The CDR3 is made up of 17 amino acids. CDR3 coding DNA: TGTGCCAGCAGCGTAGCACAGGGACAGTCGAACACCGGGGAGCTGTTTTTT. It encodes CASSVAQGQSNTGELFF.

The CDR3 is CASSPNGAFNEKLFF. The CDR3, as DNA: TGTGCCAGCAGTCCCAATGGAGCCTTTAATGAAAAACTGTTTTTT. This sequence joins TRBV28 and TRBJ1-4; D gene uncertain. CDR3 length equals 15 residues. V lost 5 bases, J lost 4 bases, and 14 bases lay in between. Germline CDR1 and CDR2: MDHEN and SYDVKM.

The chain couples TRBV3-1 (or the pseudogene TRBV3-2) to TRBJ1-4; no reliable D call. Germline assignment: CDR1 LGHDT and CDR2 YNNKEL (reference sequence). The CDR3 runs 17 residues. Trimming shortened V by 1 base and J by 0 bases, and 12 bases separated the two germline ends. The CDR3 DNA is TGTGCCAGCAGCCAAGTCCCTCGAGGAACAACTAATGAAAAACTGTTTTTT. It is translated as CASSQVPRGTTNEKLFF.

This sequence joins TRBV4-2 and TRBJ2-7, with TRBD2 matching over 7 bases. Trimming removed 0 bases from V and 4 bases from J; junction bases left unmatched: 9. The CDR3 covers 16 residues. The germline V gene encodes CDR1 LGHNA and CDR2 YNFKEQ. DNA for the CDR3: TGTGCCAGCAGCCAAGATGATAAAAGCGGGAAATACGAGCAGTACTTC. Protein: CASSQDDKSGKYEQYF.

The gene calls are TRBV6-2 or TRBV6-3 and TRBJ2-7, with 7 bases fitting TRBD1. V gave up 5 bases and J gave up 5 bases; unmatched junction bases: 12. In germline, CDR1 is MNHEY, CDR2 SVGEGT. The CDR3 runs 15 residues. This chain's CDR3 is CASSPIRGRFHEQYF. For the CDR3, the DNA is TGTGCCAGCAGTCCGATCAGGGGGAGATTCCACGAGCAGTACTTC.

This clone appeared once. The V gene is TRBV3-1 (or the pseudogene TRBV3-2), the J gene TRBJ1-1; D gene unclear. The CDR3 extends over 13 amino acids. Trimming shortened V by 1 base and J by 11 bases, and 14 bases separated the two germline ends. In germline, CDR1 is LGHDT, CDR2 YNNKEL (reference sequence). Written as DNA, the CDR3 is TGTGCCAGCAGCCAAGTTGGGGAGGTCGTGGCTTTCTTT. Protein product: CASSQVGEVVAFF.

The CDR3 DNA sequence: TGTGCCACAAGAAGACAGGGCTCCTACGAGCAGTACTTC. Encoded protein: CATRRQGSYEQYF. This chain uses TRBV6-5 with TRBJ2-7; 7 bases map to TRBD1. CDR1 and CDR2 from the germline V gene are MNHEY and SVGAGI. Germline trimming cut 10 bases from V and 0 bases from J; bases unmatched to any gene: 6. There are 13 residues in the CDR3.

This chain joins TRBV30 and TRBJ1-3; D is undetermined. The germline gives CDR1 GTSNPN, CDR2 SVGIG (reference sequence). The V gene lost 4 bases and the J gene lost 2 bases, with 12 bases spanning the gap. The CDR3 extends over 14 amino acids. This CDR3 reads CAWMGTRTGNTIYF. CDR3 sequence (DNA): TGTGCCTGGATGGGCACCCGGACTGGAAACACCATATATTTT.

The chain uses TRBV19 and TRBJ1-2, with D perhaps TRBD1 (5 bases). With 4 bases removed from V and 4 bases from J, the gap between germline ends came to 7 bases. Germline V gene lookup returns CDR1 LNHDA and CDR2 SQIVND (reference sequence). The CDR3 totals 12 residues. Here the CDR3 DNA reads TGTGCCAGTAGTAGGGACTTCTATGGCTACACCTTC. Translated, it gives CASSRDFYGYTF.

V gene TRBV3-1 (or the pseudogene TRBV3-2) combines with J gene TRBJ2-5, with 8 bases matching TRBD2. Trimming removed 1 base from V and 3 bases from J; junction bases left unmatched: 10. Germline values: CDR1 LGHDT, CDR2 YNNKEL (reference sequence). There are 17 residues in the CDR3. CDR3 protein: CASSQASKGLEKETQYF. In DNA form, the CDR3 reads TGTGCCAGCAGCCAAGCCTCTAAGGGACTAGAAAAAGAGACCCAGTACTTC.

The rearrangement links TRBV18 to TRBJ1-5, with D possibly being TRBD1 (5 bases). Germline-derived CDR1 and CDR2 are KGHSH and LQKENI. The CDR3 covers 16 residues. V lost 2 bases to trimming and J lost 2 bases, with 13 bases between them. CDR3 nucleotide sequence: TGTGCCAGCTCACCATCGGGGGGGTCTGGCAATCAGCCCCAGCATTTT. Translation gives CASSPSGGSGNQPQHF.

The chain has TRBV19 and TRBJ1-5, with 10 bases matching TRBD1. With 6 bases clipped from V and 5 bases from J, the junction kept 10 bases outside the gene matches. The CDR3 covers 16 residues. Germline CDR1 is LNHDA and CDR2 is SQIVND (reference sequence). CDR3 amino acids: CASRRQGADVDQPQHF. In nucleotides, the CDR3 is TGTGCCAGTAGAAGACAGGGGGCGGATGTGGATCAGCCCCAGCATTTT.

This chain links TRBV15 with TRBJ1-4; perhaps TRBD1 as D (6 bases). V gave up 2 bases and J gave up 6 bases, with 13 bases separating them. The CDR3 contains 15 residues. Germline loops: CDR1 LNHNV, CDR2 YYDKDF (reference sequence). The CDR3 loop is CATSRIRGLDEKLFF. CDR3 bases: TGTGCCACCAGCAGAATCAGGGGCCTTGATGAAAAACTGTTTTTT.

The rearrangement joins TRBV5-5 to TRBJ2-1; D may be TRBD2 (6 bases). V was pared by 0 bases and J by 7 bases, with 11 bases between. The CDR3 totals 14 residues. The germline gives CDR1 SGHKS, CDR2 YYEKEE (reference sequence). DNA for the CDR3: TGTGCCAGCAGCTTGGATCCGACTAGTAATGAGCAGTTCTTC. Translation gives CASSLDPTSNEQFF.

The J gene is TRBJ1-5, the V gene TRBV5-6; 8 positions match TRBD1. There are 16 residues in the CDR3. The germline CDR1 and CDR2 sequences are SGHDT and YYEEEE. J was trimmed by 6 bases and V by 5 bases; bases with no gene match: 13. The DNA of the CDR3 is TGTGCCAGCAGTATGCGGCGGTGGACAGGGCTTCAGCCCCAGCATTTT. It encodes CASSMRRWTGLQPQHF.

This sequence joins TRBV19 and TRBJ1-1; D not certain. V lost 5 bases and J lost 1, with 8 bases in between. The CDR3 totals 13 residues. Per germline, CDR1 LNHDA and CDR2 SQIVND (reference sequence). CDR3 amino acids: CASSGLGNTEAFF. Here the CDR3 DNA reads TGTGCCAGTAGTGGGCTGGGGAACACTGAAGCTTTCTTT.

This clone showed up just a few times. The CDR3 region is CATSSRQGYTF. CDR3 in DNA: TGTGCCACCAGCTCACGTCAGGGCTACACCTTC. V usage is TRBV15 and J usage is TRBJ1-2; no clear D. Germline V gene data show CDR1 as LNHNV and CDR2 as YYDKDF (reference sequence). The CDR3 has 11 amino acids. Trimming removed 5 bases from V and 8 bases from J, with 9 bases in between.